These 31 T cell receptor beta chains originate from one sample sequenced in a study of response to subunit inactivated influenza vaccine. TCRdb itself ran the RT-PCR reads through MiXCR, one entry per CDR3 protein. Here the sample spans more than 450,000 distinct CDR3 sequences, under 9% being singletons. This specimen consisted of PBMCs from blood, obtained roughly 24 months after vaccination. The receptors come from a man aged 50 to 69 who received an inactivated influenza vaccine.

The genes are TRBV15 and TRBJ2-1; 10 nucleotides line up with TRBD2. Germline trimming cut 5 bases from V and 1 base from J; bases unmatched to any gene: 2. Looked up from germline, CDR1 is LNHNV and CDR2 is YYDKDF (reference sequence). CDR3 length: 15 amino acids. The CDR3 DNA reads TGTGCCACCAGCCAGCGGGAGGGTTCCTACAATGAGCAGTTCTTC. Encoded protein: CATSQREGSYNEQFF.

The rearrangement joins TRBV3-1 to TRBJ2-3; D is perhaps TRBD1 or TRBD2 (5 bases each). Germline CDR1 and CDR2: LGHDT and YNNKEL (reference sequence). CDR3 length: 17 amino acids. With 1 base removed from V and 4 bases from J, the gap between germline ends came to 18 bases. Here the CDR3 DNA reads TGTGCCAGCAGCCAAGCCCTGGGACGGACCCGCCCAGATACGCAGTATTTT. Amino acid sequence: CASSQALGRTRPDTQYF.

This chain uses TRBV6-1 with TRBJ1-6; 10 bases align to TRBD1. CDR3 size: 18 residues. CDR1 is MNHNS, CDR2 SASEGT, per germline. With V trimmed by 6 bases and J by 1 base, 9 bases remained unmatched. CDR3 nucleotides: TGTGCCAGCAGGCAGGACAGGGGGTCCGGGTCCTATAATTCACCCCTCCACTTT. It encodes CASRQDRGSGSYNSPLHF.

The CDR3 region is CASSGIGTGSSDEQFF. Here the CDR3 DNA reads TGTGCCAGCAGCGGAATCGGGACAGGGTCTTCGGATGAGCAGTTCTTC. The chain is built from TRBV6-2 or TRBV6-3 and TRBJ2-1; 9 nucleotides match TRBD1. The V segment lost 6 bases and the J segment 8 bases; nucleotides outside the gene matches: 14. From germline, CDR1 is MNHEY and CDR2 SVGEGT. This CDR3 contains 16 residues.

In this sample, this clonotype turned up a few times. The chain employs TRBV20-1 and TRBJ2-7; tentatively, D is TRBD1 (6 bases). Germline loops: CDR1 DFQATT, CDR2 SNEGSKA (reference sequence). The length of the CDR3 is 14 residues. V dropped 3 bases and J dropped 3 bases, with 15 bases sitting between them. CDR3 region: CSASRTDSLYEQYF. In DNA, the CDR3 is TGCAGTGCTAGCCGAACGGACAGCCTCTACGAGCAGTACTTC.

This clonotype has just a few counts. The V call is TRBV10-3, the J call TRBJ2-3; D unresolved. This CDR3 region has 15 residues. V lost 1 base and J lost 3, with 11 bases in between. Germline values: CDR1 ENHRY, CDR2 SYGVKD. This CDR3 is CAISEWLEKTDTQYF. CDR3 coding DNA: TGTGCCATCAGTGAGTGGCTCGAGAAAACAGATACGCAGTATTTT.

The table lists this clonotype with a few counts. The CDR3 here is CSATHRGQDYEQYF. The CDR3 nucleotides read TGCAGTGCAACCCACAGGGGGCAAGACTACGAGCAGTACTTC. The genes are TRBV20-1 and TRBJ2-7; 9 bases line up with TRBD1. From germline, CDR1 is DFQATT and CDR2 SNEGSKA (reference sequence). This CDR3 has 14 amino acids. V trimming: 6 bases; J trimming: 3 bases; junction bases outside the gene matches: 9.

This chain uses TRBV10-3 with TRBJ2-1, with D possibly matching TRBD2 (6 bases). The CDR3 sequence is 15 residues long. Germline V gene lookup returns CDR1 ENHRY and CDR2 SYGVKD. V dropped 0 bases and J dropped 3 bases, with 9 bases sitting between them. The DNA for the CDR3 is TGTGCCATCAGTGAGTCAGTAGCGGTCTACAATGAGCAGTTCTTC. As protein: CAISESVAVYNEQFF.

This clonotype was seen a few times. The J gene is TRBJ2-7, the V gene TRBV20-1; D perhaps matches TRBD1 (5 bases). The V end was cut by 3 bases, the J end by 4 bases, with 13 bases between. This CDR3 is built from 13 residues. Germline assignment: CDR1 DFQATT and CDR2 SNEGSKA (reference sequence). The CDR3 DNA is TGCAGTGCTAGCCGGGCAGGGTCATACGAGCAGTACTTC. This encodes CSASRAGSYEQYF.

A few counts support this clonotype. V is TRBV9 and J is TRBJ2-6; possibly TRBD1 or TRBD2 for D (5 bases each). Trimming took 0 bases from V and 4 from J, leaving 14 bases between them. CDR1 is SGDLS and CDR2 is YYNGEE in the germline V gene. The CDR3 has 17 amino acids. This CDR3 reads CASSVALTGTGANVLTF. DNA of the CDR3: TGTGCCAGCAGCGTAGCTCTAACGGGGACCGGGGCCAACGTCCTGACTTTC. Full variable domain (remainder filled in from reference TRBV9 and TRBJ2-6): DSGVTQTPKHLITATGQRVTLRCSPRSGDLSVYWYQQSLDQGLQFLIQYYNGEERAKGNILERFSAQQFPDLHSELNLSSLELGDSALYFCASSVALTGTGANVLTFGAGSRLTVL.

This clonotype came up a few times. V usage is TRBV20-1 and J usage is TRBJ2-4; no reliable D call. The ends were cut back, 5 bases at V and 1 base at J, with 9 bases in the middle. The CDR3 totals 13 residues. The germline gives CDR1 DFQATT, CDR2 SNEGSKA (reference sequence). DNA for the CDR3: TGCAGTGCTCCCTTGGGTGCCAAAAACATTCAGTACTTC. Protein sequence: CSAPLGAKNIQYF.

This clonotype was counted a few times. The chain uses TRBV24-1 and TRBJ2-3, with unresolved D. V dropped 3 bases and J dropped 5 bases, with 5 bases sitting between them. CDR1 and CDR2 (germline): KGHDR, SFDVKD. The CDR3 consists of 12 residues. The CDR3 is CATSDQKDTQYF. The DNA for the CDR3 is TGTGCCACCAGTGATCAAAAAGATACGCAGTATTTT.

The chain couples TRBV6-1 to TRBJ1-1; D is perhaps TRBD1 (5 bases). CDR1 is MNHNS, CDR2 SASEGT, per germline. The germline V and J ends were trimmed by 4 bases and 1 base, with 10 bases remaining between them. The CDR3 sequence is 14 residues long. CDR3 sequence (DNA): TGTGCCAGCAGTGGGGACGGTCGGAACACTGAAGCTTTCTTT. It yields the protein CASSGDGRNTEAFF.

The sample holds many counts of this clonotype. The CDR3 sequence: CATSDVNTFTDTQYF. CDR3 nucleotides: TGTGCCACCAGTGACGTCAACACCTTCACAGATACGCAGTATTTT. The chain uses TRBV24-1 and TRBJ2-3; no firm D call. The length of the CDR3 is 15 residues. CDR1 KGHDR and CDR2 SFDVKD come from the germline V gene. The V gene lost 4 bases and the J gene lost 2 bases, with 12 bases spanning the gap.

There are many counts of this clonotype. The chain joins TRBV29-1 to TRBJ2-1; D may be TRBD1 (5 bases). Trimming removed 6 bases at V and 3 bases at J, with 12 bases between. The CDR3 is made up of 13 amino acids. Germline lookup yields CDR1 SQVTM and CDR2 ANQGSEA. The CDR3 DNA sequence: TGCAGCGTGCAGGGTGACCTCTACAATGAGCAGTTCTTC. This codes for CSVQGDLYNEQFF.

This clonotype was observed a few times. V is TRBV14 and J is TRBJ2-3; no clear D gene. The CDR3 runs 12 residues. CDR1 and CDR2 (germline): SGHDN, FVKESK. Trimming pared 2 bases from V and 4 bases from J, leaving 4 bases between. CDR3 bases: TGTGCCAGCAGCCAATTCCCAGATACGCAGTATTTT. Amino acids: CASSQFPDTQYF.

The genes are TRBV11-2 and TRBJ2-1; D uncertain. This CDR3 spans 12 amino acids. The ends were cut back, 0 bases at V and 12 bases at J, with 9 bases in the middle. Germline V gene data show CDR1 as SGHAT and CDR2 as FQNNGV. The CDR3 is CASSLEPWRQFF. The CDR3 DNA reads as TGTGCCAGCAGCTTAGAGCCCTGGAGGCAGTTCTTC.

The table lists this clonotype with a few counts. V usage is TRBV10-2 and J usage is TRBJ1-3; 8 bases line up with TRBD1. CDR1 and CDR2 from the germline V gene are WSHSY and SAAADI. Trimming cost V 7 bases and J 4 bases; bases outside gene matches: 9. The CDR3 covers 15 residues. CDR3 sequence: CASTTQGAKGNTIYF. CDR3 nucleotides: TGCGCCAGCACTACTCAGGGGGCGAAGGGAAACACCATATATTTT.

This chain uses TRBV7-3 with TRBJ2-4; D may be TRBD2 (6 bases). The V and J ends lost 2 bases and 1 base respectively, with 12 bases between them. CDR1 is SGHTA and CDR2 is FQGTGA in the germline V gene. The CDR3 extends over 16 amino acids. The CDR3 region has the DNA TGTGCCAGCAGCTTAGGCTCTGCGGGGGCCAAAAACATTCAGTACTTC. This encodes CASSLGSAGAKNIQYF.

The CDR3 sequence: CSARTLRKSTDTQYF. The DNA of the CDR3 is TGCAGTGCTCGGACCCTCAGGAAGAGCACAGATACGCAGTATTTT. This rearrangement joins TRBV20-1 to TRBJ2-3; D ambiguous. V lost 5 bases and J lost 0, with 15 bases in between. The CDR3 has 15 residues. Germline assignment: CDR1 DFQATT and CDR2 SNEGSKA (reference sequence).

This clonotype was detected only a few times. The CDR3 DNA follows: TGCAGCGTCACACCTAACTCGAACTATGGCTACACCTTC. This encodes CSVTPNSNYGYTF. The V gene is TRBV29-1, the J gene TRBJ1-2, with D unclear. Trimming pared 6 bases from V and 2 bases from J, leaving 13 bases between. From germline, CDR1 is SQVTM and CDR2 ANQGSEA. The CDR3 is 13 residues long. The whole variable domain, remainder taken from reference TRBV29-1 and TRBJ1-2, is SAVISQKPSRDICQRGTSLTIQCQVDSQVTMMFWYRQQPGQSLTLIATANQGSEATYESGFVIDKFPISRPNLTFSTLTVSNMSPEDSSIYLCSVTPNSNYGYTFGSGTRLTVV.

This clonotype came up many times. The chain joins TRBV12-3 or TRBV12-4 to TRBJ2-2; no clear D. V was pared by 2 bases and J by 5 bases, with 12 bases between. The CDR3 loop spans 15 amino acids. CDR3 bases: TGTGCCAGCAGTTTATCTTCCGCATGGACCGGGGAGCTGTTTTTT. It is translated as CASSLSSAWTGELFF.

This clonotype showed up many times. V is TRBV29-1 and J is TRBJ2-3, with TRBD1 matching over 8 bases. The CDR3 covers 14 residues. CDR1 is SQVTM and CDR2 is ANQGSEA in the germline V gene. Unmatched junction bases numbered 12, after V lost 8 bases and J lost 5 bases. The CDR3 DNA is TGCAGCCTCAGGGGGCCCTCGTTGGGAGATACGCAGTATTTT. Translation gives CSLRGPSLGDTQYF.

The rearrangement uses TRBV6-6 and TRBJ2-1; no reliable D call. Germline CDR1 and CDR2: MNHNY and SVGAGI (reference sequence). The ends were cut back, 5 bases at V and 15 bases at J, with 14 bases in the middle. The CDR3 consists of 11 residues. CDR3 protein: CASSATSLPFF. The CDR3 DNA reads TGTGCCAGCAGTGCCACATCCTTACCGTTCTTC.

This clonotype was counted at least ten times. V is TRBV20-1 and J is TRBJ2-7; possible D gene TRBD1, 5 bases. V was pared by 1 base and J by 2 bases, with 12 bases between. The CDR3 is 14 residues long. CDR1 is DFQATT, CDR2 SNEGSKA, per germline (reference sequence). The CDR3 region has the DNA TGCAGTGCTAGAGGGACATTTAAAGCCTACGAGCAGTACTTC. The encoded protein is CSARGTFKAYEQYF.

This clonotype has at least ten counts. This chain joins TRBV20-1 and TRBJ2-4; D perhaps matches TRBD1 (6 bases). Looked up from germline, CDR1 is DFQATT and CDR2 is SNEGSKA (reference sequence). V lost 5 bases and J 1 base, leaving 15 bases between the germline ends. CDR3 length: 15 residues. The CDR3 DNA sequence: TGCAGTGCTTTCCCCCTTGACAGGGCCAAAAACATTCAGTACTTC. Protein sequence: CSAFPLDRAKNIQYF.

This clonotype has more than one count but fewer than ten. The gene calls are TRBV10-3 and TRBJ2-7, with 9 bases matching TRBD1. There are 15 residues in the CDR3. J was trimmed by 2 bases and V by 4 bases; bases with no gene match: 6. From germline, CDR1 is ENHRY and CDR2 SYGVKD. The CDR3 region is CAISVSGQGTYEQYF. DNA of the CDR3: TGTGCCATCAGTGTATCGGGACAGGGTACCTACGAGCAGTACTTC.

CDR3 sequence: CASSPRTSGSDEQFF. The CDR3 DNA reads TGTGCCAGCAGTCCGAGGACTAGCGGGAGTGATGAGCAGTTCTTC. The chain has TRBV27 and TRBJ2-1; 13 nucleotides match TRBD2. Germline CDR1 and CDR2: MNHEY and SMNVEV (reference sequence). V gave up 5 bases and J gave up 8 bases; unmatched junction bases: 6. The CDR3 contains 15 residues.

This clonotype was picked up many times. This chain joins TRBV7-6 and TRBJ2-1; 7 nucleotides agree with TRBD1. The germline V gene has CDR1 SGHVS and CDR2 FNYEAQ. This CDR3 region has 14 residues. The V gene end was trimmed by 4 bases and the J gene end by 6 bases; junction bases not matched to a gene: 6. The CDR3 protein is CASSWDRGVNEQFF. The CDR3 DNA reads TGTGCCAGCAGCTGGGACAGAGGGGTCAATGAGCAGTTCTTC. The complete variable domain, with remaining parts taken from reference TRBV7-6 and TRBJ2-1, reads GAGVSQSPRYKVTKRGQDVALRCDPISGHVSLYWYRQALGQGPEFLTYFNYEAQQDKSGLPNDRFSAERPEGSISTLTIQRTEQRDSAMYRCASSWDRGVNEQFFGPGTRLTVL.

The chain has TRBV5-1 and TRBJ1-6; the match to TRBD1 covers 8 bases. This CDR3 is 15 amino acids long. With V trimmed by 4 bases and J by 9 bases, 9 bases remained unmatched. Germline CDR1 SGHRS, CDR2 YFSETQ. Written as DNA, the CDR3 is TGCGCCAGCAGCCCTCAGACAGGGGAGAGTTCACCCCTCCACTTT. Translation gives CASSPQTGESSPLHF.

The J gene is TRBJ2-1, the V gene TRBV29-1; the D gene is possibly TRBD1 (6 bases). V was pared by 7 bases and J by 7 bases, with 20 bases between. The CDR3 has 14 amino acids. CDR1 and CDR2 from the germline V gene are SQVTM and ANQGSEA. For the CDR3, the DNA is TGCAGCGCCCGACAGGACCTCACTAGGAATGAGCAGTTCTTC. It codes for CSARQDLTRNEQFF.